Following are 14 T cell receptor beta chains from one sample sequenced in a study of shared clonotypes between healthy human individuals (TCRdb year 2020). For the CD8 naive samples, CD45RO-negative cells were positively selected for CCR7, yielding a CD45RA+CCR7+ population from which TemRA cells were excluded. Library generation was performed with the immunoSEQ multiplex PCR assay. TCRdb retrieved this table from immuneACCESS and kept in-frame rearrangements only. Not all clones are present; in checked studies, unresolved V genes account for under half, and no reason is known for the remainder. This sample has about 2 million clones in its table, and about 94% of those were observed once. The ten largest account for roughly 1% of the sample. The specimen was naive CD8+ T cells sorted from blood. In light of the paper, this sample's cell subset or site label describes: CD45RA+CCR7+. The source of these receptors is a man younger than 30 in good health.

The chain uses TRBV7-9 and TRBJ2-5, with TRBD2 matching over 9 bases. The CDR3 has 15 amino acids. Germline-derived CDR1 and CDR2 are SEHNR and FQNEAQ (reference sequence). Germline trimming cut 0 bases from V and 7 bases from J; bases unmatched to any gene: 6. This chain's CDR3 is CASSLASGSKGTQYF. As DNA, the CDR3 is TGTGCCAGCAGCTTAGCTAGCGGGAGTAAGGGGACCCAGTACTTC.

V and J are TRBV6-1 and TRBJ2-2; TRBD1 agrees at 7 bases. The CDR3 runs to 16 residues. The germline CDR1 and CDR2 sequences are MNHNS and SASEGT. J gave up 3 bases and V 2 bases, and 6 bases lay outside the gene matches. The CDR3 nucleotides read TGTGCCAGCAGTGAACTTGTAGGGGGCTACACCGGGGAGCTGTTTTTT. Its protein is CASSELVGGYTGELFF.

The chain links TRBV7-9 to TRBJ2-3, with unresolved D. The ends were cut back, 5 bases at V and 4 bases at J, with 13 bases in the middle. This CDR3 is 14 amino acids long. Germline values: CDR1 SEHNR, CDR2 FQNEAQ (reference sequence). The CDR3 spells CASSTIDIPDTQYF. The CDR3 DNA reads TGTGCCAGCAGCACCATCGACATCCCAGATACGCAGTATTTT.

The rearrangement joins TRBV19 to TRBJ1-1; D is ambiguous. V was pared by 5 bases and J by 1 base, with 14 bases between. The CDR3 contains 15 residues. CDR1 and CDR2 (germline): LNHDA, SQIVND (reference sequence). The CDR3 sequence: CASSASFDKNTEAFF. In DNA form, the CDR3 reads TGTGCCAGTAGTGCCTCCTTTGACAAGAACACTGAAGCTTTCTTT. Together with reference TRBV19 and TRBJ1-1, the CDR3 gives the full variable domain: DGGITQSPKYLFRKEGQNVTLSCEQNLNHDAMYWYRQDPGQGLRLIYYSQIVNDFQKGDIAEGYSVSREKKESFPLTVTSAQKNPTAFYLCASSASFDKNTEAFFGQGTRLTVV.

In the case of this clone: Since no conserved phenylalanine or tryptophan closes the CDR3, a read error is the likely cause. This rearrangement joins TRBV29-1 to TRBJ1-1; D is undetermined. From germline, CDR1 is SQVTM and CDR2 ANQGSEA. The ends were cut back, 6 bases at V and 11 bases at J, with 16 bases in the middle. This CDR3 region has 11 residues. The CDR3, as DNA: TGCAGCGTCTTCACAGCAACCGGTGCTTTCTCT. It specifies CSVFTATGAFS.

The chain combines TRBV10-1 with TRBJ2-7; D not certain. Germline loops: CDR1 WNHNN, CDR2 SYGVQD (reference sequence). This CDR3 region has 13 residues. V was pared by 4 bases and J by 2 bases, with 9 bases between. DNA for the CDR3: TGCGCCAGCAGTGGGTCAGAAACCTACGAGCAGTACTTC. Translation: CASSGSETYEQYF.

The genes are TRBV13 and TRBJ2-3; D is perhaps TRBD1 (6 bases). V shed 1 base and J shed 6 bases, with 14 bases lying between them. CDR1 and CDR2 from the germline V gene are PRHDT and FYEKMQ (reference sequence). The CDR3 length is 15 residues. The CDR3 sequence: CASSLVGGRVDTQYF. CDR3 DNA sequence: TGTGCCAGCAGCTTAGTTGGGGGCAGAGTTGATACGCAGTATTTT.

Details on this clone: The identical CDR3 is also encoded by other nucleotide sequences in the sample. The J gene is TRBJ2-7, the V gene TRBV30; tentatively, D is TRBD1 or TRBD2 (6 bases each). The V end lost 0 bases, the J end lost 5 bases, and 11 bases lay between the germline ends. The CDR3 length is 13 residues. CDR1 GTSNPN and CDR2 SVGIG come from the germline V gene (reference sequence). In DNA, the CDR3 is TGTGCCTGGAGTGTTTTGGGGGGCGACGAGCAGTACTTC. This codes for CAWSVLGGDEQYF.

The V and J genes are TRBV27 and TRBJ2-1; 9 bases fit TRBD2. V was pared by 7 bases and J by 6 bases, with 7 bases of the junction left unmatched. The CDR3 has 14 residues. CDR1 and CDR2 (germline): MNHEY, SMNVEV (reference sequence). The CDR3 loop reads CASTWAGGLNEQFF. The CDR3 coding sequence is TGTGCCAGCACCTGGGCGGGGGGGCTCAATGAGCAGTTCTTC.

This clone was detected only once. This sequence joins TRBV11-2 and TRBJ1-5, with D tentatively TRBD1 (6 bases). This CDR3 comprises 17 residues. With 6 bases removed from V and 0 bases from J, the gap between germline ends came to 18 bases. CDR1 is SGHAT and CDR2 is FQNNGV in the germline V gene. The CDR3 is CASSQLAGALSNQPQHF. DNA for the CDR3: TGTGCCAGCAGTCAACTAGCGGGGGCACTTAGCAATCAGCCCCAGCATTTT.

This chain joins TRBV7-9 and TRBJ2-7; perhaps D is TRBD1 or TRBD2 (5 bases each). Germline assignment: CDR1 SEHNR and CDR2 FQNEAQ (reference sequence). This CDR3 is built from 16 residues. Trimming removed 5 bases from V and 2 bases from J, with 19 bases in between. The CDR3 coding sequence is TGTGCCAGCAGCCCCCCAAGGGGAGTAGTCCCCTACGAGCAGTACTTC. As protein: CASSPPRGVVPYEQYF.

V usage is TRBV27 and J usage is TRBJ2-7; 8 bases are shared with TRBD2. This CDR3 spans 14 amino acids. V gave up 4 bases and J gave up 0 bases; unmatched junction bases: 2. Germline V gene sequence: CDR1 MNHEY, CDR2 SMNVEV (reference sequence). The CDR3 bases are TGTGCCAGCAGTTGGCTAGCGGGCTCCTACGAGCAGTACTTC. Its translation: CASSWLAGSYEQYF.

The chain couples TRBV6-6 to TRBJ2-7; no clear D. CDR3 length: 16 residues. Germline assignment: CDR1 MNHNY and CDR2 SVGAGI (reference sequence). V lost 0 bases, J lost 1 base, and 13 bases lay in between. Here the CDR3 reads CASSYSAEDPSYEQYF. The CDR3 DNA follows: TGTGCCAGCAGTTACTCCGCGGAAGATCCTTCCTACGAGCAGTACTTC.

This clone appeared a single time. An end of the junction differs from the germline gene, which may be a read error. The V and J genes are TRBV7-7 and TRBJ2-7, with TRBD1 matching over 8 bases. Germline assignment: CDR1 SSHAT and CDR2 FNYEAQ (reference sequence). This CDR3 has 15 residues. This chain's CDR3 is CASSQGQAVPHEQYF. As DNA, the CDR3 is TGTGCTAGCAGCCAGGGACAGGCGGTCCCGCACGAGCAGTACTTC.